The TCR beta chain described here comes from a study of cytomegalovirus exposure and HLA in healthy donors. With V trimmed by 1 base and J by 0 bases, 3 bases remained unmatched. There are 15 residues in the CDR3. Germline lookup yields CDR1 SNHLY and CDR2 FYNNEI. Use of 60 Vbeta and 13 Jbeta primers characterized the PCR. TCRdb's table, derived via immunoSEQ multiplex PCR, lists solely in-frame clones and lacks some. The sample holds more than 150,000 clones, 77% seen once. This clone was seen once. Sequencing was carried out using PBMCs. The receptor's source is a man aged 18 to 30 in good health and CMV-seronegative. V and J are TRBV2 and TRBJ2-7, with 7 bases that match TRBD2. The DNA of the CDR3 is TGTGCCAGCAGTGAAGGTGCGGGGGACTCCTACGAGCAGTACTTC. This codes for CASSEGAGDSYEQYF.